These 15 T cell receptor beta chains share one sample of origin, sequenced in a study of blood T cells in healthy people across ages. Primed by a sample-barcoded 5' primer and a J-beta primer mix, a second PCR proceeded for about 6 to 11 cycles. TCRdb reprocessed the 5' RACE reads with MiXCR, giving one entry per CDR3 protein. The sample consists of roughly 730,000 distinct CDR3 sequences, about 61% of them appearing once. The material sequenced was blood. The receptor set was obtained from a man in his forties in good health.

CDR3 sequence reads: CSALQVDTQYF. The CDR3 DNA reads TGCAGTGCGTTACAAGTGGATACGCAGTATTTT. The V and J genes are TRBV20-1 and TRBJ2-3; no firm D call. The germline V gene encodes CDR1 DFQATT and CDR2 SNEGSKA (reference sequence). The V and J ends lost 6 bases and 6 bases respectively, with 10 bases between them. CDR3 length: 11 residues.

The CDR3 bases are TGCAGTGCTAGAGTAGTAGGGCTCTCCTACGAGCAGTACTTC. Its protein is CSARVVGLSYEQYF. The rearrangement links TRBV20-1 to TRBJ2-7; D unclear. Germline V CDR1 and CDR2: DFQATT, SNEGSKA (reference sequence). V lost 1 base to trimming and J lost 0 bases, with 10 bases between them. The CDR3 is 14 amino acids.

The CDR3 is CASSFGRSTDTQYF. The DNA for the CDR3 is TGTGCCAGCAGTTTTGGCAGATCCACAGATACGCAGTATTTT. The rearrangement uses TRBV27 and TRBJ2-3; D is unclear. Germline CDR1 MNHEY, CDR2 SMNVEV (reference sequence). CDR3 length: 14 amino acids. The ends were cut back, 3 bases at V and 2 bases at J, with 9 bases in the middle.

Here the CDR3 reads CAISESAGAYYGYTF. The DNA of the CDR3 is TGTGCCATCAGTGAGTCGGCTGGGGCCTACTATGGCTACACCTTC. The chain has TRBV10-3 and TRBJ1-2; TRBD1 is a possible D gene (5 bases). CDR1 is ENHRY, CDR2 SYGVKD, per germline. The V gene lost 0 bases and the J gene lost 3 bases, with 11 bases spanning the gap. This CDR3 comprises 15 residues.

This clonotype was seen more than once but under ten times. This chain connects TRBV30 to TRBJ1-2; TRBD1 is a possible D gene (5 bases). The V end lost 8 bases, the J end lost 6 bases, and 16 bases lay between the germline ends. The germline V gene encodes CDR1 GTSNPN and CDR2 SVGIG (reference sequence). The CDR3 totals 12 residues. CDR3 sequence reads: CALQGRGDGYTF. The CDR3 nucleotides read TGTGCCCTCCAGGGCAGAGGGGATGGCTACACCTTC.

V usage is TRBV27 and J usage is TRBJ1-1; D may be TRBD1 (5 bases). Germline values: CDR1 MNHEY, CDR2 SMNVEV (reference sequence). This CDR3 spans 16 amino acids. The ends were cut back, 0 bases at V and 0 bases at J, with 11 bases in the middle. CDR3 sequence reads: CASSLSGRVMNTEAFF. The DNA of the CDR3 is TGTGCCAGCAGTTTATCGGGACGGGTGATGAACACTGAAGCTTTCTTT.

This clonotype has a handful of counts. The V call is TRBV3-1, the J call TRBJ2-6; the D is unclear. CDR1 is LGHDT and CDR2 is YNNKEL in the germline V gene (reference sequence). V was trimmed by 0 bases and J by 0 bases, leaving 3 bases between them. This CDR3 has 15 residues. For the CDR3, the DNA is TGTGCCAGCAGCCAAGACGTCTCTGGGGCCAACGTCCTGACTTTC. This sequence encodes CASSQDVSGANVLTF.

The chain couples TRBV3-1 to TRBJ1-6; D remains ambiguous. Trimming removed 3 bases from V and 0 bases from J, with 12 bases in between. The CDR3 sequence is 17 residues long. Germline-derived CDR1 and CDR2 are LGHDT and YNNKEL (reference sequence). CDR3 loop: CASSQGLESSYNSPLHF. In nucleotides, the CDR3 is TGTGCCAGCAGCCAGGGGTTAGAGAGCTCCTATAATTCACCCCTCCACTTT.

V and J are TRBV5-1 and TRBJ2-7, with D perhaps assigned TRBD1 or TRBD2 (5 bases each). The better agreement between TRBJ2-5 and the DNA end casts doubt on the J call. The CDR3 runs 13 residues. The germline gives CDR1 SGHRS, CDR2 YFSETQ. The CDR3 is CASETGRGETQYF. The CDR3 DNA sequence: TGCGCCAGCGAAACGGGACGGGGAGAGACCCAGTACTTC.

The genes are TRBV5-1 and TRBJ2-3; TRBD2 aligns across 13 bases. In germline, CDR1 is SGHRS, CDR2 YFSETQ. The V and J ends lost 2 bases and 6 bases, in that order; junction bases with no gene match: 6. The CDR3 contains 16 residues. The CDR3 loop is CASSLWTSGGVDTQYF. The CDR3 DNA sequence: TGCGCCAGCAGCTTATGGACTAGCGGGGGTGTGGATACGCAGTATTTT. Supplemented by reference TRBV5-1 and TRBJ2-3, the full variable domain reads KAGVTQTPRYLIKTRGQQVTLSCSPISGHRSVSWYQQTPGQGLQFLFEYFSETQRNKGNFPGRFSGRQFSNSRSEMNVSTLELGDSALYLCASSLWTSGGVDTQYFGPGTRLTVL.

CDR3 region: CASMPSGQGGSYNEQFF. Here the CDR3 DNA reads TGTGCCAGCATGCCATCGGGACAGGGGGGCTCCTACAATGAGCAGTTCTTC. The rearrangement uses TRBV28 and TRBJ2-1, with 11 bases fitting TRBD1. V trimming: 7 bases; J trimming: 0 bases; junction bases outside the gene matches: 8. This CDR3 is built from 17 residues. In germline, CDR1 is MDHEN, CDR2 SYDVKM.

V usage is TRBV6-5 and J usage is TRBJ2-1; 10 bases are a match to TRBD2. J gave up 6 bases and V 5 bases, and 7 bases lay outside the gene matches. CDR1 and CDR2 from the germline V gene are MNHEY and SVGAGI. The CDR3 loop spans 15 amino acids. In DNA, the CDR3 is TGTGCCAGCAGTGCCGGGACTAGCGAGCTCAATGAGCAGTTCTTC. This gives the protein CASSAGTSELNEQFF.

The chain has TRBV7-9 and TRBJ2-5; D is unclear. Per germline, CDR1 SEHNR and CDR2 FQNEAQ (reference sequence). The CDR3 has 11 amino acids. V lost 8 bases to trimming and J lost 3 bases, with 7 bases between them. The CDR3 DNA follows: TGTGCCAGCCACTCGGAAGAGACCCAGTACTTC. Protein: CASHSEETQYF.

This chain joins TRBV20-1 and TRBJ2-7; D may be TRBD1 (6 bases). The closer fit of TRBJ2-5 to the DNA end suggests the J call may be wrong. The CDR3 covers 15 residues. Germline CDR1 and CDR2: DFQATT and SNEGSKA (reference sequence). CDR3 residues: CSASDPRTGFETQYF. The CDR3, as DNA: TGCAGTGCTAGTGATCCTCGTACAGGGTTTGAGACCCAGTACTTC.

This clonotype was counted between two and nine times. This chain joins TRBV20-1 and TRBJ2-5; TRBD1 matches 7 bases. Losses at the gene ends were 6 bases for V and 4 bases for J; bases not matched to a gene: 5. Germline loops: CDR1 DFQATT, CDR2 SNEGSKA (reference sequence). There are 12 residues in the CDR3. The CDR3 loop is CSAKQGRETQYF. The DNA for the CDR3 is TGCAGTGCAAAACAGGGGAGAGAGACCCAGTACTTC.